The clone carrying this T cell receptor (beta chain) was picked up one time. Its antigen is as yet unknown. Using a CD8+CD4-CCR7+CD45RA+ phenotype, naive CD8 T cells were sorted. Bulk TCR libraries used previously described methods and listed TCR primers. TCRdb recomputed calls from the PCR reads with MiXCR, one row per CDR3 protein. The sample holds a few hundred thousand distinct CDR3 sequences, 25% seen once. The data were obtained in a study of molecular identifiers for immune sequencing clone quantification. Study details: Replicates involved a five-way split of RNA from roughly 18,000 or 92,000 naive CD8 cells, with sequencing of four.

This CDR3 spans 15 amino acids. Per germline, CDR1 SGHAT and CDR2 FQNNGV. The ends lost 6 bases at V and 8 bases at J; junction bases unmatched: 10. Findings of the study overall: Spiked Jurkat TCR RNA equivalent to one cell reportedly surfaced among 900,000 to 1,000,000 naive cells.

This chain links TRBV11-2 with TRBJ2-3; 11 bases are shared with TRBD2. The receptor was derived from a human donor in good health. Some libraries in this study had Jurkat cell RNA spiked in. The sample comprised naive CD8+ T cells from blood, with Jurkat cell RNA spiked in. Subset described: FACS-sorted CD8+CD4-CCR7+CD45RA+ naive T cells. DNA of the CDR3: TGTGCCAGCAGACTAGCGGGGGCTGGCGCAGGTACGCAGTATTTT. This encodes CASRLAGAGAGTQYF.